This T cell receptor beta chain came from a study of T cells in Graves' hyperthyroidism and ophthalmopathy. Findings and caveats of the study: Before onset, by a median of around six months, the model predicted ophthalmopathy.

Uncontrolled infection, other autoimmune disease, pregnancy or lactation led to exclusion. Extraction of PBMCs used roughly 9.6 ml of fresh peripheral blood. This clonotype has ten or more counts. Its matching antigen is unknown. There were TCR beta CDR3 regions amplified from RNA transcripts. First-round RT-PCR targeting the TCR CDR3 was performed with the HTBI primer set. TCRdb independently ran MiXCR on the multiplex PCR reads; one entry per CDR3 protein. In the table there are about 360,000 distinct CDR3 sequences, roughly an eighth of which are singletons. The TCR sequence derives from a woman aged 18-29 years with Graves' hyperthyroidism. What was sequenced was blood.

DNA for the CDR3: TGCGCCAGCAGCGGGGATAGGGCTGGAAACACCATATATTTT. It is translated as CASSGDRAGNTIYF. This rearrangement joins TRBV5-1 to TRBJ1-3; no firm D call. The CDR3 is 14 residues long. Per the germline V gene, CDR1 is SGHRS and CDR2 is YFSETQ. V was shortened by 4 bases and J by 2 bases, with 10 bases between the two germline ends.